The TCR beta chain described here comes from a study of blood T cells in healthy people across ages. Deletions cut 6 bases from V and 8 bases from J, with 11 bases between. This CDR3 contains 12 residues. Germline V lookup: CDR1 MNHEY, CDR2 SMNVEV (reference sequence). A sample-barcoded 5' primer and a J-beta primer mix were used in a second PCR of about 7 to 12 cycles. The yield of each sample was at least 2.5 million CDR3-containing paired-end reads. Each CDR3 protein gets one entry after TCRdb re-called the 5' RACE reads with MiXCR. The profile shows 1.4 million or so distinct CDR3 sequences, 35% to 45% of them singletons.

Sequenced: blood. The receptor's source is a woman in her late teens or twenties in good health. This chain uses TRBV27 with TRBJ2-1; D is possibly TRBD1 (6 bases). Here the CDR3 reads CASSATGHEQFF. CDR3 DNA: TGTGCCAGCAGCGCCACAGGGCATGAGCAGTTCTTC.